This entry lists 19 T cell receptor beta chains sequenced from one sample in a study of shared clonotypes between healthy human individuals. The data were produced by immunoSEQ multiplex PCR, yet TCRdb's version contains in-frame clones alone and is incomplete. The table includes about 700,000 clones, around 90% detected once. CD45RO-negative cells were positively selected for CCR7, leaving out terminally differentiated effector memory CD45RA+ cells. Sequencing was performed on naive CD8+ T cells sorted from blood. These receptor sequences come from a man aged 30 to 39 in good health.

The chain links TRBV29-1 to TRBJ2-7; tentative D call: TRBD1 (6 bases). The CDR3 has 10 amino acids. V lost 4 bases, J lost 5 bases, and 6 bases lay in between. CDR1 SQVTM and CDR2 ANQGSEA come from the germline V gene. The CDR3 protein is CSVGTDEQYF. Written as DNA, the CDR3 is TGCAGCGTTGGGACAGACGAGCAGTACTTC.

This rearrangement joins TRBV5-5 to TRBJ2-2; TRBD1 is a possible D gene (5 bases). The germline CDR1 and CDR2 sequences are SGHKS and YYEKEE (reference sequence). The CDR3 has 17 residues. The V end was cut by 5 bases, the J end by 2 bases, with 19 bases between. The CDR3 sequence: CASSLRPGHKNTGELFF. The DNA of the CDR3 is TGTGCCAGCAGTCTCCGTCCAGGACATAAAAACACCGGGGAGCTGTTTTTT.

CDR3 residues: CASSYGGLGGTDTQYF. The CDR3 DNA sequence: TGCGCCAGCAGCTACGGGGGTCTGGGGGGCACAGATACGCAGTATTTT. The chain recombines TRBV4-1 with TRBJ2-3; D may be TRBD2 (6 bases). Trimming stripped 5 bases from V and 1 base from J, with 16 bases between. CDR1 is MGHRA, CDR2 YSYEKL, per germline. The CDR3 loop spans 16 amino acids.

CDR3 in amino acids: CASSEGTLGIVDYGYTF. The CDR3, as DNA: TGTGCCAGCAGTGAAGGGACACTCGGGATAGTCGACTATGGCTACACCTTC. V and J are TRBV6-4 and TRBJ1-2; D perhaps matches TRBD1 (6 bases). Germline V gives CDR1 MRHNA, CDR2 SNTAGT. V was shortened by 3 bases and J by 3 bases, with 20 bases between the two germline ends. This CDR3 spans 17 amino acids.

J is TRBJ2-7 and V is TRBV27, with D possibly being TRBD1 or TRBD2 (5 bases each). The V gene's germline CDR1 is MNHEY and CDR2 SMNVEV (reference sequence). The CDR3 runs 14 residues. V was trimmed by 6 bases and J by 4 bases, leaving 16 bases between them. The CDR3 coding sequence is TGTGCCAGCAGGCCGGGACCCCAACTTTACGAGCAGTACTTC. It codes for CASRPGPQLYEQYF.

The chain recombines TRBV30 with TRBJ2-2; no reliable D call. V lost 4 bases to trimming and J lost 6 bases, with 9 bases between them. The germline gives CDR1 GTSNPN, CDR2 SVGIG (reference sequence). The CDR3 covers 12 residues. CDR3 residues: CAWILGAGELFF. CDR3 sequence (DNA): TGTGCCTGGATCCTTGGGGCCGGGGAGCTGTTTTTT.

In DNA, the CDR3 is TGTGCCAGCACGGAGACAGGGTGGACTGAAGCTTTCTTT. It encodes CASTETGWTEAFF. This chain joins TRBV5-4 and TRBJ1-1, with 7 bases matching TRBD1. The CDR3 spans 13 residues. The V and J ends lost 6 bases and 5 bases, in that order; junction bases with no gene match: 7. Germline-derived CDR1 and CDR2 are SGHNT and YYREEE (reference sequence).

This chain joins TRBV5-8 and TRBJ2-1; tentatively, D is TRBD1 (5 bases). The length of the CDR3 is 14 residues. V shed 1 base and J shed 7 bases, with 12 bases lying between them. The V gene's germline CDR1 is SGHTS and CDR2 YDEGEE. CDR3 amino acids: CASSLLLGPNEQFF. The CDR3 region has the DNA TGTGCCAGCAGCTTGCTCTTGGGGCCGAATGAGCAGTTCTTC.

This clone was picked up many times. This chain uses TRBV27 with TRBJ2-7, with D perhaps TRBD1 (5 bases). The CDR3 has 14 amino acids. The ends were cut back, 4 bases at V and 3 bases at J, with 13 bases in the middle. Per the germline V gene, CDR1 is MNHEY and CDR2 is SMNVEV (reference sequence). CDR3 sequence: CASSSSGINYEQYF. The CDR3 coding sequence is TGTGCCAGCAGTTCGTCAGGGATTAACTACGAGCAGTACTTC.

The CDR3 DNA reads TGTGCCAGCAGCTTAGAGGGGACAGCCGAGCAGTTCTTC. Protein product: CASSLEGTAEQFF. The chain couples TRBV11-2 to TRBJ2-1; 7 bases match TRBD1. V trimming: 0 bases; J trimming: 10 bases; junction bases outside the gene matches: 3. The CDR3 runs to 13 residues. The germline CDR1 and CDR2 sequences are SGHAT and FQNNGV. The full variable domain, with the rest looked up from reference TRBV11-2 and TRBJ2-1, is EAGVAQSPRYKIIEKRQSVAFWCNPISGHATLYWYQQILGQGPKLLIQFQNNGVVDDSQLPKDRFSAERLKGVDSTLKIQPAKLEDSAVYLCASSLEGTAEQFFGPGTRLTVL.

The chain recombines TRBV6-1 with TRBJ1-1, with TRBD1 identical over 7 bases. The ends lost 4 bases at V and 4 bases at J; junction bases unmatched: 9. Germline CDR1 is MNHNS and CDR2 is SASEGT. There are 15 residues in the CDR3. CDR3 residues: CASSGLQGSATEAFF. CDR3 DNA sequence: TGTGCCAGCAGTGGTTTACAGGGGAGTGCCACTGAAGCTTTCTTT.

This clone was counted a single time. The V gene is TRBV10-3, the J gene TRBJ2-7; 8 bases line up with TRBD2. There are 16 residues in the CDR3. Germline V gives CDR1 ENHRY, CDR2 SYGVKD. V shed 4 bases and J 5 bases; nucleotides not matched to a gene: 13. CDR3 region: CAISVDRGRLEDEQYF. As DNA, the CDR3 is TGTGCCATCAGTGTCGACCGCGGGAGGTTGGAGGACGAGCAGTACTTC.

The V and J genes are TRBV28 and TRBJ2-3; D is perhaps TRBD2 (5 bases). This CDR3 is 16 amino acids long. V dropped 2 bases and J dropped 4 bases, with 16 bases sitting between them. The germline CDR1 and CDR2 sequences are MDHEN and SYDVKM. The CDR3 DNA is TGTGCCAGCAGTTTAAGGGAGTCTAGCAGTGCAGATACGCAGTATTTT. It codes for CASSLRESSSADTQYF.

This chain's CDR3 is CASSLQGLSNQPQHF. CDR3 sequence (DNA): TGTGCCAGCAGCTTACAGGGGCTCAGCAATCAGCCCCAGCATTTT. The V and J genes are TRBV27 and TRBJ1-5, with 7 bases fitting TRBD1. CDR3 length: 15 residues. Losses at the gene ends were 6 bases for V and 1 base for J; bases not matched to a gene: 6. The germline V gene has CDR1 MNHEY and CDR2 SMNVEV (reference sequence).

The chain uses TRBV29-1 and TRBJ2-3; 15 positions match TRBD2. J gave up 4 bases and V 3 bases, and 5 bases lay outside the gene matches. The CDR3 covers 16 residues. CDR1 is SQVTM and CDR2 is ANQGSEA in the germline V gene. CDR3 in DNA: TGCAGCGTTGAGATGGGACTAGCGGGAGGCCCAGATACGCAGTATTTT. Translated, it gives CSVEMGLAGGPDTQYF.

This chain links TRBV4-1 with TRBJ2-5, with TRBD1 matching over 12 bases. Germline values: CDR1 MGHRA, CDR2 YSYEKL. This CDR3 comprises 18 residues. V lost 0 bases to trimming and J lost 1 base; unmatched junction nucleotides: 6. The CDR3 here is CASSQDWDRGRVQETQYF. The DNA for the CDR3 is TGCGCCAGCAGCCAAGATTGGGACAGGGGGCGCGTCCAAGAGACCCAGTACTTC.

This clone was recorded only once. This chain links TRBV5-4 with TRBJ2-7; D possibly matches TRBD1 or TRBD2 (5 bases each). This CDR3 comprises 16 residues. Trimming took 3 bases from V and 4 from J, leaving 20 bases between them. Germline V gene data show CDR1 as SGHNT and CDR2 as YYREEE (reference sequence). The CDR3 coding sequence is TGTGCCAGCAGCTGGGGTTTGGGGGAGAAGGGATACGAGCAGTACTTC. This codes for CASSWGLGEKGYEQYF.

CDR3 protein: CASSIFPQYF. CDR3 DNA: TGTGCCAGCAGTATCTTCCCACAGTATTTT. V usage is TRBV27 and J usage is TRBJ2-3; the D is unclear. The CDR3 contains 10 residues. The germline V gene has CDR1 MNHEY and CDR2 SMNVEV (reference sequence). V was pared by 5 bases and J by 12 bases, with 9 bases between.

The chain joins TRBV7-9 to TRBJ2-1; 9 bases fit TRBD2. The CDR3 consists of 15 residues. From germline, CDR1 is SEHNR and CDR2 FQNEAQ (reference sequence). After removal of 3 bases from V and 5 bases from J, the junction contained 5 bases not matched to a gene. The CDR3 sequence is CASSFGLALHNEQFF. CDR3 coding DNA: TGTGCCAGCAGCTTTGGACTAGCGCTCCACAATGAGCAGTTCTTC.